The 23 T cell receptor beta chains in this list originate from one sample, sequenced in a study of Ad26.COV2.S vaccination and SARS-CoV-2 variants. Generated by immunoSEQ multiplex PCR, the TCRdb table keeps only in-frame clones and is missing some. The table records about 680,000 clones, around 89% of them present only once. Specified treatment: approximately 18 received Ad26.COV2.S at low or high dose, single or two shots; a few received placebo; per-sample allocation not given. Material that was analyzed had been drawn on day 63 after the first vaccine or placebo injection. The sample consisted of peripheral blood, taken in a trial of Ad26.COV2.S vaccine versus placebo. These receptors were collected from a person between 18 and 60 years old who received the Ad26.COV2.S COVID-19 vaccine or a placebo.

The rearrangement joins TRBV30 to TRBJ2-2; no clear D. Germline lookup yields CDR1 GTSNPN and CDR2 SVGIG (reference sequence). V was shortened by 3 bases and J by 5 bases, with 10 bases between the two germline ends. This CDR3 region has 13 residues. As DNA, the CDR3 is TGTGCCTGGAGAGTCCCCGGGACCGGGGAGCTGTTTTTT. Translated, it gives CAWRVPGTGELFF.

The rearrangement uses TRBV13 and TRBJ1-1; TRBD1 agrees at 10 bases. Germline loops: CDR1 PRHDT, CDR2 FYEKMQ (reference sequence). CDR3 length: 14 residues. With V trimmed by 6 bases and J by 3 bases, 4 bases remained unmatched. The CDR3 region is CASSPTGGHTEAFF. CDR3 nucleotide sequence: TGTGCCAGCAGTCCGACAGGGGGCCACACTGAAGCTTTCTTT.

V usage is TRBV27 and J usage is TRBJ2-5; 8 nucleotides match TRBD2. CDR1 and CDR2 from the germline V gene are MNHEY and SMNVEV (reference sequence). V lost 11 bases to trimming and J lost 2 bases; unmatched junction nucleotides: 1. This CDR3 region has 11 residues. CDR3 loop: CAAGGQETQYF. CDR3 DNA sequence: TGTGCCGCGGGGGGTCAAGAGACCCAGTACTTC.

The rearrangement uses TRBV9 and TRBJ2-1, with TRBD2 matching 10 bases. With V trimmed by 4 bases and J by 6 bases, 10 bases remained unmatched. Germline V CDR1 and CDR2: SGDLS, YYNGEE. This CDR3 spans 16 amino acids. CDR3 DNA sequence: TGTGCCAGCAGCTCCGCCGGACTAGCGGCCCTCAATGAGCAGTTCTTC. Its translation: CASSSAGLAALNEQFF.

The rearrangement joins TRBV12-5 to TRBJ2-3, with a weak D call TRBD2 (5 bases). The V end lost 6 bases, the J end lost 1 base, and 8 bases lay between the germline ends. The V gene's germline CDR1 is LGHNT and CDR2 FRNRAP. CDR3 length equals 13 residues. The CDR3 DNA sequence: TGTGCTAGTGGCCCCGGGGGCACAGATACGCAGTATTTT. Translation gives CASGPGGTDTQYF.

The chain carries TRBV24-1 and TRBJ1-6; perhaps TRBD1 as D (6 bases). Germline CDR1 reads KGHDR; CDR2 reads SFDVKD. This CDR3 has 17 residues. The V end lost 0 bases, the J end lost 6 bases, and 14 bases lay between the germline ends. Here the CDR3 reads CATSDLMGTGTNSPLHF. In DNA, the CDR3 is TGTGCCACCAGTGATTTGATGGGTACAGGGACTAATTCACCCCTCCACTTT.

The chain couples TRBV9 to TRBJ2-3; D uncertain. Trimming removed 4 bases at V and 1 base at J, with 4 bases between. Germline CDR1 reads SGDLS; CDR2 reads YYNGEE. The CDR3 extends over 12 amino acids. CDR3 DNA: TGTGCCAGCAGCAGAGGCACAGATACGCAGTATTTT. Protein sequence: CASSRGTDTQYF. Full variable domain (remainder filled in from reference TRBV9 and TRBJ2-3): DSGVTQTPKHLITATGQRVTLRCSPRSGDLSVYWYQQSLDQGLQFLIQYYNGEERAKGNILERFSAQQFPDLHSELNLSSLELGDSALYFCASSRGTDTQYFGPGTRLTVL.

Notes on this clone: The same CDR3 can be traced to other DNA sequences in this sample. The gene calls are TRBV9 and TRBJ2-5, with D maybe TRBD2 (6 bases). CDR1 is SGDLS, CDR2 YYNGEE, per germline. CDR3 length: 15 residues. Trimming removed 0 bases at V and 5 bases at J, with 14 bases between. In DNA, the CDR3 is TGTGCCAGCAGCGTAGGTGGAGGGGCAGGGGAGACCCAGTACTTC. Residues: CASSVGGGAGETQYF.

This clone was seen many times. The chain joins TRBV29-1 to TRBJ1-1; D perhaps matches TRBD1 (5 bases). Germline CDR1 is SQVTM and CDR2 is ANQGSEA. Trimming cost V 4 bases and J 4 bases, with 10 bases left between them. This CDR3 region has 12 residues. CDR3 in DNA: TGCAGCGTTGCAGGGAGGGGCACTGAAGCTTTCTTT. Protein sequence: CSVAGRGTEAFF.

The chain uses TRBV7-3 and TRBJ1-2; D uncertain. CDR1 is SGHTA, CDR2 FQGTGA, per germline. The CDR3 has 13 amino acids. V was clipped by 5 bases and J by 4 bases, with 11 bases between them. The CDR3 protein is CASSMPGLYGYTF. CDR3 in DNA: TGTGCCAGCAGCATGCCCGGGCTCTATGGCTACACCTTC.

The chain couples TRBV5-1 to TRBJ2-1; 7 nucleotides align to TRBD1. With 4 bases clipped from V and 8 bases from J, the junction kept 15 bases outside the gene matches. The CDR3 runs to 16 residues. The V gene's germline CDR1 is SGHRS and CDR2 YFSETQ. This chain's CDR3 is CASSPLQGSLGDEQFF. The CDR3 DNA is TGCGCCAGCAGCCCGTTACAGGGGTCTCTCGGGGATGAGCAGTTCTTC.

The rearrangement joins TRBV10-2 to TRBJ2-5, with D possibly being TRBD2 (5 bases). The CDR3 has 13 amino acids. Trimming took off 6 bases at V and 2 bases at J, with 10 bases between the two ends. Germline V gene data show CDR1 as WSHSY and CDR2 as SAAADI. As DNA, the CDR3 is TGCGCCAGCAGGCCGACTACTCAAGAGACCCAGTACTTC. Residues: CASRPTTQETQYF.

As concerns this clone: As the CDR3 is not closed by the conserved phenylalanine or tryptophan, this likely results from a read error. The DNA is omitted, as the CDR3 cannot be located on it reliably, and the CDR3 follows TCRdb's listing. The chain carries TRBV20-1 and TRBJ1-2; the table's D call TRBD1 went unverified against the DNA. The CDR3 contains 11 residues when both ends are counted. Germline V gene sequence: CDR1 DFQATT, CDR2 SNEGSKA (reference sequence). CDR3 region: CSARGTGRTAV.

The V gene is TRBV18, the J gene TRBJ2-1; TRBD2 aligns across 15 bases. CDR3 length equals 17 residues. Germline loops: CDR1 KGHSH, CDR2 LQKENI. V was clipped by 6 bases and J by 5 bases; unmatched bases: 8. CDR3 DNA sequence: TGTGCCAGCTCCCCGTGGACTAGCGGGAGGGCTAACAATGAGCAGTTCTTC. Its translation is CASSPWTSGRANNEQFF. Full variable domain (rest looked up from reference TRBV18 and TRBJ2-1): NAGVMQNPRHLVRRRGQEARLRCSPMKGHSHVYWYRQLPEEGLKFMVYLQKENIIDESGMPKERFSAEFPKEGPSILRIQQVVRGDSAAYFCASSPWTSGRANNEQFFGPGTRLTVL.

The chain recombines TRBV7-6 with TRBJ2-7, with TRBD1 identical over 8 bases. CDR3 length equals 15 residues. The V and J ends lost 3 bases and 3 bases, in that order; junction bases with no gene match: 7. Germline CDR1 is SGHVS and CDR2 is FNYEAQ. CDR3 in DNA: TGTGCCAGCAGCTTGCAGGGGGCAATTAGCTACGAGCAGTACTTC. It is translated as CASSLQGAISYEQYF.

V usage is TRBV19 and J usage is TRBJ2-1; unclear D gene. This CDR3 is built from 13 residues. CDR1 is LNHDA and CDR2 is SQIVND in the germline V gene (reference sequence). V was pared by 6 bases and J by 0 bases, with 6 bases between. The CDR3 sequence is CASSEISYNEQFF. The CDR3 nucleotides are TGTGCCAGTAGCGAGATCTCCTACAATGAGCAGTTCTTC.

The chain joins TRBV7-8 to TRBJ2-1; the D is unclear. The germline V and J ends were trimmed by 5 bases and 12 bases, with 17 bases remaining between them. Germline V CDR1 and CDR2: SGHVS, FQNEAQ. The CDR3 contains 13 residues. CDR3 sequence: CASSPDPTFGQFF. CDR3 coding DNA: TGTGCCAGCAGCCCCGACCCAACTTTTGGGCAGTTCTTC.

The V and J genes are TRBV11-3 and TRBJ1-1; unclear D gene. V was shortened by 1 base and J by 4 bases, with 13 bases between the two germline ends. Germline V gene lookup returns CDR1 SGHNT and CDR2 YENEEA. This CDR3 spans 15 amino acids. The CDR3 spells CASSLGAGIGTEAFF. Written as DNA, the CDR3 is TGTGCCAGCAGCTTAGGAGCCGGGATTGGCACTGAAGCTTTCTTT.

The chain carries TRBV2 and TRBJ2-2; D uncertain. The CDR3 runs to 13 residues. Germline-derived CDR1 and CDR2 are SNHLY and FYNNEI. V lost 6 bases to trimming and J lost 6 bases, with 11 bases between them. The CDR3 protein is CASRKTDSGELFF. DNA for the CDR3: TGTGCCAGCAGGAAAACGGATTCCGGGGAGCTGTTTTTT.

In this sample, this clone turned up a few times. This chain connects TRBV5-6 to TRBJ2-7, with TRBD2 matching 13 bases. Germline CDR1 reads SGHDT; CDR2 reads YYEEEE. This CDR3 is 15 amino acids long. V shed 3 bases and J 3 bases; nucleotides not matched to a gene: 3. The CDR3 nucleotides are TGTGCCAGCAGCTACGGACTAGCGGGGGACTACGAGCAGTACTTC. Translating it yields CASSYGLAGDYEQYF.

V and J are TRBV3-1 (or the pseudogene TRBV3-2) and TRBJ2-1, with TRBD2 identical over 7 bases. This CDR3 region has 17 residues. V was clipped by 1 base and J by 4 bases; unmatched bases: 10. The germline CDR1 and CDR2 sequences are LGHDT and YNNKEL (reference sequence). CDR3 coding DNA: TGTGCCAGCAGCCAAGTTTGGGGAAAGCGGGGTTACAATGAGCAGTTCTTC. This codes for CASSQVWGKRGYNEQFF.

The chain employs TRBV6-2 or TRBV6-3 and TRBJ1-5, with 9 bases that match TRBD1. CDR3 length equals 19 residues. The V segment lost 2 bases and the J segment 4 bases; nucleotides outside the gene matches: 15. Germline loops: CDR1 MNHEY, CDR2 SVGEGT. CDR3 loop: CASSYLLLTGGPLNQPQHF. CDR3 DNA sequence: TGTGCCAGCAGTTACCTTTTACTTACAGGGGGCCCCTTGAATCAGCCCCAGCATTTT.

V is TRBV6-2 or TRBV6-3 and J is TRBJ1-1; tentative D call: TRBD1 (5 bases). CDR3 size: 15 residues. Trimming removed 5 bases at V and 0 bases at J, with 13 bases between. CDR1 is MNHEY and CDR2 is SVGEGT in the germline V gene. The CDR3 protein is CASSKPGRMNTEAFF. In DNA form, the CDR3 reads TGTGCCAGCAGTAAGCCGGGACGGATGAACACTGAAGCTTTCTTT.